What follows is one T cell receptor beta chain and its context. The sample contains more than one DNA sequence encoding this CDR3. The sample comes from a study of blood T cell repertoires in COVID-19. The data were produced by immunoSEQ multiplex PCR, yet TCRdb's version contains in-frame clones alone and is incomplete. This table has roughly 160,000 clones, about 86% appearing once. The length of the CDR3 is 13 residues. J lost 10 bases, V lost 6 bases, and 4 bases had no gene match. The sequence was collected from a man between 45 and 60 years old with active or convalescent COVID-19. The sequenced material came from peripheral blood. The chain recombines TRBV12-3 or TRBV12-4 with TRBJ1-6, with 9 bases aligning to TRBD1. The CDR3 sequence is CASRGQGGSPLHF. CDR3 DNA: TGTGCCAGCAGGGGACAGGGAGGGTCACCCCTCCACTTT.